These T cell receptor beta chains were read from a single sample in a study of T cell changes during pregnancy in multiple sclerosis. Only in-frame clones appear in the TCRdb table, and some are missing; sequencing was by immunoSEQ multiplex PCR. This table holds about 100,000 clones, roughly nine tenths found once. The specimen comprised peripheral blood, sampled after pregnancy. These receptor sequences come from a female donor with multiple sclerosis, enrolled in a pregnancy study. Each CDR3 is given with its conserved first and last residue. The order of the fields is V gene, clone size, D gene, J gene, CDR3 DNA, CDR3 protein. A D gene is named only where the DNA matches it firmly. Not all rows give a size; the values are once, few, many and, for expanded clones, a class.

v_call: TRBV14; clone_size: .; d_call: .; j_call: TRBJ2-1; cdr3_nt: TGTGCCAGCAGCCAAGATCAGTTCTTTGGACACGTAAACAATGAGCAGTTCTTC; cdr3_aa: CASSQDQFFGHVNNEQFF
v_call: TRBV7-6; clone_size: .; d_call: TRBD2; j_call: TRBJ2-7; cdr3_nt: TGTGCCAGCAGCTTAGCACCAGCGGGGGGGCCAGAGCAGTACTTC; cdr3_aa: CASSLAPAGGPEQYF
v_call: TRBV5-1; clone_size: .; d_call: .; j_call: TRBJ2-3; cdr3_nt: TGCGCCAGCAGCCTAACCGATACGCAGTATTTT; cdr3_aa: CASSLTDTQYF
v_call: TRBV19; clone_size: .; d_call: .; j_call: TRBJ2-5; cdr3_nt: TGTGCCAGTAGTCCAGGGTGGGTTGAGACCCAGTACTTC; cdr3_aa: CASSPGWVETQYF
v_call: TRBV4-1; clone_size: .; d_call: .; j_call: TRBJ1-2; cdr3_nt: TGCGCCAGCAGCCAACTATTTAGGCTACCACAGACTAACTATGGCTACACCTTC; cdr3_aa: CASSQLFRLPQTNYGYTF
v_call: TRBV29-1; clone_size: .; d_call: .; j_call: TRBJ2-3; cdr3_nt: TGCAGCGTTGTGGGGCAAACCACAGATACGCAGTATTTT; cdr3_aa: CSVVGQTTDTQYF
v_call: TRBV6-5; clone_size: .; d_call: TRBD1; j_call: TRBJ1-4; cdr3_nt: TGTGCCAGCAGTTACGGGACAGGAGAGAGGGAAAAACTGTTTTTT; cdr3_aa: CASSYGTGEREKLFF
v_call: TRBV27; clone_size: .; d_call: .; j_call: TRBJ2-7; cdr3_nt: TGTGCCAGCAGGGGGGGTGGGTACGAGCAGTACTTC; cdr3_aa: CASRGGGYEQYF
v_call: TRBV9; clone_size: once; d_call: TRBD1; j_call: TRBJ2-2; cdr3_nt: TGTGCCAGCAGCGTTTTCCGGGACAGGGGCGGCGGGGAGCTGTTTTTT; cdr3_aa: CASSVFRDRGGGELFF
v_call: TRBV7-2; clone_size: .; d_call: .; j_call: TRBJ1-5; cdr3_nt: TGTGCCAGCAGCTTAAGAAGGGGCGACCAGCCCCAGCATTTT; cdr3_aa: CASSLRRGDQPQHF
v_call: TRBV4-1; clone_size: .; d_call: .; j_call: TRBJ1-2; cdr3_nt: TGCGCCAGCAGCCAAGATTTAAATTACGGCTATGGCTACACCTTC; cdr3_aa: CASSQDLNYGYGYTF
v_call: TRBV5-1; clone_size: .; d_call: TRBD1; j_call: TRBJ1-4; cdr3_nt: TGCGCCAGCAGCTTGGTAACAGGGGGTGAAAAACTGTTTTTT; cdr3_aa: CASSLVTGGEKLFF
v_call: TRBV7-9; clone_size: .; d_call: TRBD1; j_call: TRBJ2-1; cdr3_nt: TGTGCCAGCAGCCCGCCTACCTCGGCGCAGGGGGCTTACAATGAGCAGTTCTTC; cdr3_aa: CASSPPTSAQGAYNEQFF
v_call: TRBV27; clone_size: .; d_call: .; j_call: TRBJ2-7; cdr3_nt: TGTGCCACCGGAGGGACCTACGAGCAGTACTTC; cdr3_aa: CATGGTYEQYF
v_call: TRBV5-8; clone_size: .; d_call: TRBD1; j_call: TRBJ2-3; cdr3_nt: TGTGCCAGCAGCGAGAGGGGGCTTACGCAGTATTTT; cdr3_aa: CASSERGLTQYF
v_call: TRBV5-6; clone_size: .; d_call: .; j_call: TRBJ1-2; cdr3_nt: TGTGCCAGCAGCTTGGTATCCCAAGCAGGGATCAATGGCTACACCTTC; cdr3_aa: CASSLVSQAGINGYTF
v_call: TRBV7-3; clone_size: .; d_call: TRBD2; j_call: TRBJ2-3; cdr3_nt: TGTGCCAGCAGCTATAGACTAGCGGGGGTAAATACGCAGTATTTT; cdr3_aa: CASSYRLAGVNTQYF
v_call: TRBV4-2; clone_size: .; d_call: .; j_call: TRBJ2-7; cdr3_nt: TGTGCCAGCAGCCAGGAAGGTCTAGGCGAGCAGTACTTC; cdr3_aa: CASSQEGLGEQYF
v_call: TRBV19; clone_size: .; d_call: .; j_call: TRBJ1-3; cdr3_nt: TGTGCCAGTAGTATTTCAGGAGGTGGAAACACCATATATTTT; cdr3_aa: CASSISGGGNTIYF
v_call: TRBV7-9; clone_size: once; d_call: .; j_call: TRBJ1-1; cdr3_nt: TGTGCCAGCAGCTTACCGGGGTCTTCGGGGACTGAAGCTTTCTTT; cdr3_aa: CASSLPGSSGTEAFF
v_call: TRBV4-1; clone_size: .; d_call: .; j_call: TRBJ1-5; cdr3_nt: TGCGCCAGCAGCCAAGATAATGAGGGTATCAGGCAGCCCCAGCATTTT; cdr3_aa: CASSQDNEGIRQPQHF
v_call: TRBV14; clone_size: .; d_call: .; j_call: TRBJ1-2; cdr3_nt: TGTGCCAGCAGCCAAGATGGCAGGCACTCTAACTATGGCTACACCTTC; cdr3_aa: CASSQDGRHSNYGYTF
v_call: TRBV5-1; clone_size: .; d_call: TRBD1; j_call: TRBJ2-7; cdr3_nt: TGCGCCAGCAGCCCGGGGGACAGGGACTCCTACGAGCAGTACTTC; cdr3_aa: CASSPGDRDSYEQYF
v_call: TRBV7-2; clone_size: .; d_call: TRBD1; j_call: TRBJ2-3; cdr3_nt: TGTGCCAGCAGCAACCCGGGACAGGAGAGATTAGATACGCAGTATTTT; cdr3_aa: CASSNPGQERLDTQYF
v_call: TRBV7-3; clone_size: once; d_call: TRBD1; j_call: TRBJ2-1; cdr3_nt: TGTGCCAGCAGCCTCTCCCCCTCCGGTGGGACAGGGATGCAGAATGAGCAGTTCTTC; cdr3_aa: CASSLSPSGGTGMQNEQFF
v_call: TRBV7-2; clone_size: .; d_call: .; j_call: TRBJ2-1; cdr3_nt: TGTGCCAGCAGCGGTAGCTGGAGCTACAATGAGCAGTTCTTC; cdr3_aa: CASSGSWSYNEQFF
v_call: TRBV5-1; clone_size: once; d_call: .; j_call: TRBJ1-4; cdr3_nt: TGCGCCAGCAGCTTGGGGGGGCGCGATGAAAAACTGTTTTTT; cdr3_aa: CASSLGGRDEKLFF
v_call: TRBV25-1; clone_size: .; d_call: .; j_call: TRBJ1-1; cdr3_nt: TGTGCCAGCAGTGAACACACAGGGCCAGGGAACACTGAAGCTTTCTTT; cdr3_aa: CASSEHTGPGNTEAFF
v_call: TRBV5-6; clone_size: once; d_call: .; j_call: TRBJ2-3; cdr3_nt: TGTGCCAGCAGGCGAGTTAGCACAGATACGCAGTATTTT; cdr3_aa: CASRRVSTDTQYF
v_call: TRBV9; clone_size: once; d_call: TRBD2; j_call: TRBJ2-2; cdr3_nt: TGTGCCAGCAGCCGGGGGGGGGACCCACACAATGGCGGGGAGCTGTTTTTT; cdr3_aa: CASSRGGDPHNGGELFF
v_call: TRBV6-1; clone_size: .; d_call: .; j_call: TRBJ2-1; cdr3_nt: TGTGCCAGCAGCTTTCTAACAGGTTCCTACAATGAGCAGTTCTTC; cdr3_aa: CASSFLTGSYNEQFF
v_call: TRBV7-9; clone_size: .; d_call: .; j_call: TRBJ1-5; cdr3_nt: TGTGCCAGCAGCGGACTTGGGGATCAGCCCCAGCATTTT; cdr3_aa: CASSGLGDQPQHF
v_call: TRBV11-2; clone_size: .; d_call: TRBD1; j_call: TRBJ2-5; cdr3_nt: TGTGCCAGCAGCTCAGACAGGGGGACGGAGACCCAGTACTTC; cdr3_aa: CASSSDRGTETQYF
v_call: TRBV11-2; clone_size: once; d_call: TRBD1; j_call: TRBJ2-5; cdr3_nt: TGTGCCAGCAGCTCCCCGACAGGGGCCGAGACCCAGTACTTC; cdr3_aa: CASSSPTGAETQYF
v_call: TRBV19; clone_size: .; d_call: .; j_call: TRBJ2-1; cdr3_nt: TGTGCCAGTAGTATCTCGAATGAGCAGTTCTTC; cdr3_aa: CASSISNEQFF
v_call: TRBV19; clone_size: .; d_call: .; j_call: TRBJ1-6; cdr3_nt: TGTGCCAGTAGTATAGATCAGGGGTCGTCACCCCTCCACTTT; cdr3_aa: CASSIDQGSSPLHF
v_call: TRBV9; clone_size: .; d_call: TRBD1; j_call: TRBJ1-6; cdr3_nt: TGTGCCAGCAGCCCAAAGAGGACAGGGGGCTCTAGCTCCTATAATTCACCCCTCCACTTT; cdr3_aa: CASSPKRTGGSSSYNSPLHF
v_call: TRBV6-1; clone_size: .; d_call: .; j_call: TRBJ1-3; cdr3_nt: TGTGCCAGCAGTGCGGCAGACTTCTCTGGAAACACCATATATTTT; cdr3_aa: CASSAADFSGNTIYF
v_call: TRBV30; clone_size: .; d_call: .; j_call: TRBJ1-6; cdr3_nt: TGTGCCTTCGGACTAAATAATTCACCCCTCCACTTT; cdr3_aa: CAFGLNNSPLHF
v_call: TRBV19; clone_size: .; d_call: TRBD1; j_call: TRBJ1-2; cdr3_nt: TGTGCCAGCGCCTCAAAGGGGGCGTACAGCTATGGCTACACCTTC; cdr3_aa: CASASKGAYSYGYTF
v_call: TRBV7-9; clone_size: .; d_call: .; j_call: TRBJ1-5; cdr3_nt: TGTGCCAGCAGCTTAGGGGATGCGGGGGGTCAGCCCCAGCATTTT; cdr3_aa: CASSLGDAGGQPQHF
v_call: TRBV11-2; clone_size: .; d_call: .; j_call: TRBJ1-2; cdr3_nt: TGTGCCAGCAGCTTAGGGACAGAAACCTATGGCTACACCTTC; cdr3_aa: CASSLGTETYGYTF
v_call: TRBV7-9; clone_size: .; d_call: TRBD1; j_call: TRBJ2-5; cdr3_nt: TGTGCCAGCAGCCCTGCCCCGGGACAGGTTTTTTCGGAGACCCAGTACTTC; cdr3_aa: CASSPAPGQVFSETQYF
v_call: TRBV14; clone_size: few; d_call: .; j_call: TRBJ1-2; cdr3_nt: TGTGCCAGCAGCCTCCCGGGGTCAGGGGATTTGGGCTACACCTTC; cdr3_aa: CASSLPGSGDLGYTF
v_call: TRBV7-9; clone_size: .; d_call: .; j_call: TRBJ1-4; cdr3_nt: TGTGCCAGCAGCTTTCGGAGGGAGAAACTGTTTTTT; cdr3_aa: CASSFRREKLFF
v_call: TRBV5-1; clone_size: .; d_call: .; j_call: TRBJ2-3; cdr3_nt: TGCGCCAGCAGCGCTGGTTTAGGGGGATTCACAGATACGCAGTATTTT; cdr3_aa: CASSAGLGGFTDTQYF